These 23 T cell receptor beta chains came from one sample sequenced in a study of T cell repertoires in cytomegalovirus infection. These receptors are not linked to any known antigen. TCRdb used MiXCR to reprocess the reads, holding one entry per CDR3 protein. The repertoire includes under 120,000 distinct CDR3 sequences, over 40% of them detected once, and just under 75% sits in the top ten. Source: CD8+ T cells from cultured PBMCs, taken from culture after CMV antigen stimulation. These receptor sequences come from a human donor in good health (CMV status not recorded). Some clones in this sample may be carry-over from other donors' samples.

This clonotype has at least ten counts. The rearrangement joins TRBV28 to TRBJ1-5; 7 bases are a match to TRBD1. With 6 bases clipped from V and 1 base from J, the junction kept 6 bases outside the gene matches. The CDR3 has 15 amino acids. Germline lookup yields CDR1 MDHEN and CDR2 SYDVKM. The CDR3 DNA is TGTGCCAGCAGGAGGGGGGACAGAAGCAATCAGCCCCAGCATTTT. It codes for CASRRGDRSNQPQHF.

J is TRBJ2-3 and V is TRBV28, with 9 bases fitting TRBD2. CDR1 and CDR2 from the germline V gene are MDHEN and SYDVKM. The length of the CDR3 is 16 residues. J gave up 5 bases and V 3 bases, and 9 bases lay outside the gene matches. CDR3 loop: CASSFYAGGTGDTQYF. The CDR3 DNA follows: TGTGCCAGCAGTTTCTACGCGGGGGGGACGGGAGATACGCAGTATTTT.

V usage is TRBV6-5 and J usage is TRBJ2-6; D is uncertain. Germline loops: CDR1 MNHEY, CDR2 SVGAGI. With 5 bases removed from V and 2 bases from J, the gap between germline ends came to 7 bases. The CDR3 sequence is 14 residues long. As DNA, the CDR3 is TGTGCCAGCAGTGGATGGGCTGGGGCCAACGTCCTGACTTTC. Translation gives CASSGWAGANVLTF.

This clonotype was observed a few times. The chain is built from TRBV7-9 and TRBJ2-3; D is possibly TRBD1 (5 bases). Germline V gives CDR1 SEHNR, CDR2 FQNEAQ (reference sequence). This CDR3 is 18 amino acids long. Trimming pared 5 bases from V and 1 base from J, leaving 22 bases between. CDR3 sequence (DNA): TGTGCCAGCAGCCTGGAAGGGTCAGGGTGGGCCGGCACAGATACGCAGTATTTT. It encodes CASSLEGSGWAGTDTQYF.

A remark on this clonotype: With a much larger clone just one base away, this may be a read error. The chain recombines TRBV29-1 with TRBJ2-5, with a weak D call TRBD1 (5 bases). This CDR3 has 12 residues. CDR1 and CDR2 from the germline V gene are SQVTM and ANQGSEA. The V end lost 4 bases, the J end lost 5 bases, and 11 bases lay between the germline ends. CDR3 loop: CSVGLGVETQYF. The CDR3 bases are TGCAGCGTTGGCCTAGGGGTGGAGACCCAGTACTTC.

The chain uses TRBV7-6 and TRBJ1-2; TRBD1 matches at 9 bases. Germline CDR1 SGHVS, CDR2 FNYEAQ. Trimming cost V 5 bases and J 6 bases; bases outside gene matches: 13. This CDR3 contains 16 residues. The CDR3 is CASSPSGDRDINGYTF. CDR3 sequence (DNA): TGTGCCAGCAGCCCAAGCGGGGACAGGGATATTAATGGCTACACCTTC.

The genes are TRBV4-1 and TRBJ2-3; D is undetermined. Deletions cut 0 bases from V and 5 bases from J, with 15 bases between. Germline CDR1 reads MGHRA; CDR2 reads YSYEKL. The CDR3 runs to 16 residues. This chain's CDR3 is CASSQEGIGSEDTQYF. For the CDR3, the DNA is TGCGCCAGCAGCCAAGAGGGAATAGGTTCTGAAGATACGCAGTATTTT.

This clonotype was recorded at least ten times. The CDR3 sequence: CASSLGTNMNTEAFF. DNA for the CDR3: TGTGCCAGCAGCTTGGGGACAAACATGAACACTGAAGCTTTCTTT. The chain combines TRBV7-6 with TRBJ1-1; possible D gene TRBD1, 6 bases. There are 15 residues in the CDR3. V was clipped by 3 bases and J by 0 bases, with 11 bases between them. Germline CDR1 SGHVS, CDR2 FNYEAQ.

This clonotype was detected only once. V usage is TRBV27 and J usage is TRBJ2-3; D is unclear. CDR1 MNHEY and CDR2 SMNVEV come from the germline V gene (reference sequence). The length of the CDR3 is 14 residues. V lost 3 bases to trimming and J lost 2 bases, with 9 bases between them. The CDR3 nucleotides are TGTGCCAGCAGTTTGCTTGGCCCCACAGATACGCAGTATTTT. Protein: CASSLLGPTDTQYF.

The chain recombines TRBV6-8 with TRBJ2-7; D is perhaps TRBD1 (5 bases). Germline V lookup: CDR1 MNHGY, CDR2 SAAAGT. Trimming removed 0 bases from V and 6 bases from J, with 9 bases in between. CDR3 length: 13 residues. The CDR3 region has the DNA TGTGCCAGCAGTTACTCGACTGGGGCCGAGCAGTACTTC. Its translation is CASSYSTGAEQYF.

The chain joins TRBV6-8 to TRBJ2-7; D is ambiguous. V gave up 4 bases and J gave up 2 bases, with 21 bases separating them. This CDR3 has 17 amino acids. The germline gives CDR1 MNHGY, CDR2 SAAAGT. In DNA form, the CDR3 reads TGTGCCAGCAGTTCCAGCCCCCTCACCTACGATCCCTACGAGCAGTACTTC. It specifies CASSSSPLTYDPYEQYF.

This clonotype was recorded a few times. This chain links TRBV6-5 with TRBJ2-1; 9 nucleotides match TRBD1. The junction had 2 bases not matched to a gene; V was cut back by 2 bases and J by 3 bases. The CDR3 has 15 residues. Germline lookup yields CDR1 MNHEY and CDR2 SVGAGI. The CDR3 DNA follows: TGTGCCAGCAGTTACACAGGGGGCGACTACAATGAGCAGTTCTTC. This sequence encodes CASSYTGGDYNEQFF.

This clonotype occurred a few times. The chain has TRBV19 and TRBJ1-1; D is ambiguous. CDR1 and CDR2 (germline): LNHDA, SQIVND (reference sequence). The length of the CDR3 is 14 residues. V was clipped by 5 bases and J by 0 bases, with 10 bases between them. Here the CDR3 DNA reads TGTGCCAGTAGTGATACGATAATGAACACTGAAGCTTTCTTT. Protein product: CASSDTIMNTEAFF.

The CDR3 spells CASSIGATNTEAFF. The CDR3 DNA is TGTGCCAGTAGTATAGGGGCGACGAACACTGAAGCTTTCTTT. The chain uses TRBV19 and TRBJ1-1, with D unclear. Trimming pared 1 base from V and 1 base from J, leaving 7 bases between. This CDR3 is built from 14 residues. Germline V gives CDR1 LNHDA, CDR2 SQIVND (reference sequence). Filled out from reference TRBV19 and TRBJ1-1, the complete variable domain reads DGGITQSPKYLFRKEGQNVTLSCEQNLNHDAMYWYRQDPGQGLRLIYYSQIVNDFQKGDIAEGYSVSREKKESFPLTVTSAQKNPTAFYLCASSIGATNTEAFFGQGTRLTVV.

The rearrangement links TRBV20-1 to TRBJ1-2; 10 bases map to TRBD1. V gave up 7 bases and J gave up 8 bases; unmatched junction bases: 13. There are 14 residues in the CDR3. Germline-derived CDR1 and CDR2 are DFQATT and SNEGSKA (reference sequence). CDR3 in amino acids: CSGAAGTGDGGYTF. In DNA form, the CDR3 reads TGCAGTGGAGCTGCCGGGACAGGGGATGGCGGCTACACCTTC.

This clonotype was seen a few times. The gene calls are TRBV12-3 or TRBV12-4 and TRBJ2-1; tentatively, D is TRBD1 or TRBD2 (5 bases each). V shed 3 bases and J shed 2 bases, with 20 bases lying between them. This CDR3 spans 18 amino acids. The DNA of the CDR3 is TGTGCCAGCAGTTTGTGGCCGTTACGGGACGAAACCTACAATGAGCAGTTCTTC. Protein product: CASSLWPLRDETYNEQFF.

This clonotype has at least ten counts. V usage is TRBV7-9 and J usage is TRBJ2-7; TRBD1 matches at 8 bases. Germline assignment: CDR1 SEHNR and CDR2 FQNEAQ (reference sequence). CDR3 length equals 14 residues. With 5 bases clipped from V and 3 bases from J, the junction kept 6 bases outside the gene matches. In DNA, the CDR3 is TGTGCCAGCAGCCCACGGACAGGGATCTACGAGCAGTACTTC. It translates to CASSPRTGIYEQYF.

V is TRBV3-1 and J is TRBJ1-1; 8 bases match TRBD1. There are 18 residues in the CDR3. Trimming cost V 5 bases and J 0 bases; bases outside gene matches: 14. Per the germline V gene, CDR1 is LGHDT and CDR2 is YNNKEL (reference sequence). The CDR3 sequence is CASSTSYRDRYMNTEAFF. In DNA, the CDR3 is TGTGCCAGCAGCACCTCTTACCGGGACAGGTACATGAACACTGAAGCTTTCTTT.

The chain couples TRBV7-6 to TRBJ2-7; a possible D gene is TRBD2 (5 bases). The CDR3 length is 14 residues. The V end lost 0 bases, the J end lost 2 bases, and 8 bases lay between the germline ends. The germline V gene has CDR1 SGHVS and CDR2 FNYEAQ. The CDR3 sequence: CASSLALATYEQYF. In DNA, the CDR3 is TGTGCCAGCAGCTTAGCCCTAGCAACCTACGAGCAGTACTTC.

This chain connects TRBV7-6 to TRBJ2-2, with D unclear. This CDR3 region has 15 residues. The germline V gene encodes CDR1 SGHVS and CDR2 FNYEAQ. Between the trimmed V and J ends, which lost 3 bases and 4 bases, there was a span of 12 bases. The CDR3 sequence: CASSFPRGLTGELFF. The CDR3, as DNA: TGTGCCAGCAGCTTCCCGCGTGGCCTCACCGGGGAGCTGTTTTTT. Complete variable domain (other parts from reference TRBV7-6 and TRBJ2-2): GAGVSQSPRYKVTKRGQDVALRCDPISGHVSLYWYRQALGQGPEFLTYFNYEAQQDKSGLPNDRFSAERPEGSISTLTIQRTEQRDSAMYRCASSFPRGLTGELFFGEGSRLTVL.

Only a few counts were recorded for this clonotype. This chain connects TRBV7-8 to TRBJ2-1; D is unresolved. Germline V gene lookup returns CDR1 SGHVS and CDR2 FQNEAQ. Trimming shortened V by 6 bases and J by 10 bases, and 13 bases separated the two germline ends. The CDR3 length is 12 residues. DNA of the CDR3: TGTGCCAGCAGTCAGCCGTCCGGGGAGCAGTTCTTC. Protein: CASSQPSGEQFF. The full variable domain, its missing parts supplied by reference TRBV7-8 and TRBJ2-1, is GAGVSQSPRYKVAKRGQDVALRCDPISGHVSLFWYQQALGQGPEFLTYFQNEAQLDKSGLPSDRFFAERPEGSVSTLKIQRTQQEDSAVYLCASSQPSGEQFFGPGTRLTVL.

This chain connects TRBV20-1 to TRBJ1-1; D gene uncertain. This CDR3 has 13 residues. Looked up from germline, CDR1 is DFQATT and CDR2 is SNEGSKA (reference sequence). Between the trimmed V and J ends, which lost 1 base and 2 bases, there was a span of 8 bases. The CDR3, as DNA: TGCAGTGCTAGAGGTCGGGATAACACTGAAGCTTTCTTT. This gives the protein CSARGRDNTEAFF.

This chain joins TRBV7-9 and TRBJ2-1; 9 nucleotides line up with TRBD2. Unmatched junction bases numbered 5, after V lost 5 bases and J lost 9 bases. The germline V gene has CDR1 SEHNR and CDR2 FQNEAQ (reference sequence). This CDR3 is 13 amino acids long. The CDR3, as DNA: TGTGCCAGCAGCCCAGGGACTAGCATTGAGCAGTTCTTC. It translates to CASSPGTSIEQFF.